A selection of T cell receptor beta chains follows, all from one sample in a study. TCRdb analysed the RT-PCR reads with MiXCR anew, one entry per CDR3 protein. Of about 680,000 distinct CDR3 sequences in the sample, more than 13% were seen once. Specimen: memory CD4+ T cells from blood. The source of these receptors is a female donor in good health, serving as a healthy control. Each CDR3 is given with its conserved first and last residue. The D gene is left open where the match is weak. The size entry is marked missing in some rows and otherwise reads once, few, many or a size class.

j_gene,d_gene,abundance,v_gene,len,CDR3nt,CDR3aa
TRBJ2-7,TRBD1,few,TRBV10-3,16,TGTGCCATCAACCCCACAGGGGGACAGGGGGCCTACGAGCAGTACTTC,CAINPTGGQGAYEQYF
TRBJ1-5,.,.,TRBV28,15,TGTGCCAGCAGATGGGGGGCCGGGAGCAATCAGCCCCAGCATTTT,CASRWGAGSNQPQHF
TRBJ1-1,.,few,TRBV18,12,TGTGCCAGCTCCCTCACCCGGGATGAAGCTTTCTTT,CASSLTRDEAFF
TRBJ1-6,.,.,TRBV11-2,14,TGTGCCAGCAGCTTCAGAGGGGATAATTCACCCCTCCACTTT,CASSFRGDNSPLHF
TRBJ2-1,TRBD2,.,TRBV7-2,14,TGTGCCAGCAGCCTTATGGCTAGCGGTAATGAGCAGTTCTTC,CASSLMASGNEQFF
TRBJ2-1,.,.,TRBV20-1,14,TGCAGTGCTAGTAGCGGTTCCGACTACAATGAGCAGTTCTTC,CSASSGSDYNEQFF
TRBJ2-7,TRBD1,many,TRBV5-1,14,TGCGCCAGCAGCTTGACCCTACAGGGGTACGAGCAGTACTTC,CASSLTLQGYEQYF
TRBJ2-1,.,many,TRBV24-1,15,TGTGCCACCAGTGACGGAGGGGACTTTTACAATGAGCAGTTCTTC,CATSDGGDFYNEQFF
TRBJ1-6,.,.,TRBV20-1,15,TGCAGTGCTCAGACTCGGGTTTCCTATAATTCACCCCTCCACTTT,CSAQTRVSYNSPLHF
TRBJ2-1,.,.,TRBV7-9,16,TGTGCCAGCATAGGGGGGAACAGAGGGCCTTACAATGAGCAGTTCTTC,CASIGGNRGPYNEQFF
TRBJ2-5,TRBD1,.,TRBV24-1,16,TGTGCCACCAGTGACACCTCAGGGGGAAGCAAAGAGACCCAGTACTTC,CATSDTSGGSKETQYF
TRBJ1-4,.,.,TRBV5-1,16,TGCGCCAGCAGCTTTCGTGGGCAGAGGTTTAATGAAAAACTGTTTTTT,CASSFRGQRFNEKLFF
TRBJ1-6,.,few,TRBV3-1,15,TGTGCCAGCAGCCAAGGTCGGGGCGCAGATTCACCCCTCCACTTT,CASSQGRGADSPLHF
TRBJ1-4,TRBD1,.,TRBV9,16,TGTGCCAGCAGCCCCGGGACAGGGGCGAGTAATGAAAAACTGTTTTTT,CASSPGTGASNEKLFF
TRBJ2-1,.,.,TRBV4-1,15,TGCGCCAGCAGCCAAGCGGGAGTCGGGACCAATGAGCAGTTCTTC,CASSQAGVGTNEQFF
TRBJ2-2,.,.,TRBV18,14,TGTGCCAGCGCGAAGGACGAATCCGCCGGGGAGCTGTTTTTT,CASAKDESAGELFF
TRBJ2-7,.,.,TRBV7-2,11,TGTGCCAGCAGCCCCTACGGTATACAGTACTTC,CASSPYGIQYF
TRBJ2-1,.,many,TRBV27,16,TGTGCCAGCAGCCCGGCAACAGGGCGCCCTTACAATGAGCAGTTCTTC,CASSPATGRPYNEQFF
TRBJ1-1,.,few,TRBV20-1,14,TGCAGTGCTACTAACCCGGGACAGAACACTGAAGCTTTCTTT,CSATNPGQNTEAFF
TRBJ2-7,TRBD2,few,TRBV9,16,TGTGCCAGCAGCGTCGGACTAGCGGCCAGCTCCTACGAGCAGTACTTC,CASSVGLAASSYEQYF
TRBJ2-1,TRBD2,.,TRBV24-1,15,TGTGCCACCAGTGAGGGACTAGCGGTATACAATGAGCAGTTCTTC,CATSEGLAVYNEQFF
TRBJ1-1,.,few,TRBV12-3/TRBV12-4,14,TGTGCCAGCAGTTTACCAATTCAGGGGACTGAAGCTTTCTTT,CASSLPIQGTEAFF